The present T cell receptor (beta chain) was sequenced within a study of T-cell reconstitution after alpha-beta-depleted transplantation in children (dated by TCRdb to about 2016). With respect to the entire study: Using TCR repertoire profiling, the study quantitatively followed how T-cell immune reconstitution unfolded in children after TCRalphabeta/CD19-depleted allogeneic hematopoietic cell transplantation.

In the paper's terms, the treatment or condition label means: allogeneic hematopoietic cell transplantation with graft depleted of TCRalphabeta T cells and CD19 B cells. The children who served as transplant recipients had been given grafts of TCRalphabeta/CD19-depleted allogeneic hematopoietic cells. V is reduced by 2 bases and J by 7 bases, leaving a spacing of 18 bases between them. From the cysteine through the phenylalanine, the CDR3 covers 15 amino acids. The only DNA kept is the CDR3, 45 bases in frame from the first base. CDR1 and CDR2 are drawn from the germline V gene (reference sequence): DFQATT, SNEGSKA. General study outcomes and caveats: About two months after transplant, the apparently early recovery of alphabetaT-cell counts reportedly depended on just several hundred clones that had expanded rapidly and came from non-depleted graft cells. In some patients, high TCRbeta diversity at day 60 was attributed to recipient T cells and intrathymic progenitors that had survived conditioning. Over the following months the frequencies of hyperexpanded clones went down, and after one year T-cell counts and TCRbeta diversity were mostly credited to newly produced T cells.

The library was prepared using PCR. Reads for this sample came from an Illumina HiSeq 2500. TCR libraries were prepared with molecular barcoding, using unique molecular identifiers to normalize TCRbeta repertoire quantification. TCRdb applied fastp at Q25 and MiXCR to the public reads, then kept only in-frame beta chains. When rows share a CDR3 protein, they turn into one entry using the most common DNA and genes. The sample table records 98,000 or so distinct CDR3 sequences; around 22% of these occur just once. The ten biggest clones cover 20% to 25% of the sample. About this clonotype itself: What this receptor recognizes is not known. No much larger clonotype is one base removed from it; base qualities were not supplied.

The source is a boy between 2 and 10 years old with acute lymphoblastic leukemia, due to receive a stem cell transplant. The sample here was PBMCs, taken before TCRalphabeta/CD19-depleted stem cell transplant. This chain is built from TRBV20-1 and TRBJ2-4; matching of 6 bases hints at TRBD2 as the D gene. The encoded CDR3 is CSARTPVSGENIQYF. In nucleotide form, the sequence is TGCAGTGCTAGAACCCCGGTTAGCGGAGAGAACATTCAGTACTTC.